This entry features one T cell receptor (beta chain) sequence. What it recognizes is unknown. CDR3 length: 15 residues. Germline loops: CDR1 MNHEY, CDR2 SMNVEV (reference sequence). Trimming shortened V by 6 bases and J by 6 bases, and 17 bases separated the two germline ends. Combining a sample-barcoded 5' primer with a J-beta primer mix, a second PCR ran for 7 to 11 cycles. A 12-random-nucleotide template-switch adaptor tagged each cDNA molecule. Every sample produced at least 2.5 million CDR3-containing paired-end reads. MiXCR, applied by TCRdb to the 5' RACE reads, yields one record per CDR3 protein. The data contain about 2 million distinct CDR3 sequences, 40% to 55% of them singletons. This sample is part of a study of blood T cells in healthy people across ages. General study findings and limits: Percentage of naive T cells showed a strong correlation with TCR beta diversity.

Every sample gave at least 5 micrograms of total RNA when it was extracted. The chain employs TRBV27 and TRBJ1-4; a weak D match, TRBD1 (5 bases). This clonotype originated in a woman between 40 and 50 years old in good health. The specimen sequenced was blood. The CDR3 spells CASSAFGHEDEKLFF. As DNA, the CDR3 is TGTGCCAGCAGCGCCTTCGGACATGAGGATGAAAAACTGTTTTTT.